The 17 T cell receptor beta chains in this list originate from one sample, sequenced in a study of T cell responses to AZD1222 COVID-19 vaccine. Method: immunoSEQ multiplex PCR; TCRdb's copy keeps in-frame clones and lacks some. The sample contains about 150,000 clones, about 90% of which appear only once. This sample comprised peripheral blood, obtained on day 0 of AZD1222 vaccination. The receptors come from an adult in good health.

The rearrangement joins TRBV28 to TRBJ1-6; D is unclear. V lost 5 bases, J lost 7 bases, and 9 bases lay in between. Germline assignment: CDR1 MDHEN and CDR2 SYDVKM. The CDR3 totals 13 residues. In DNA form, the CDR3 reads TGTGCCAGCAGTCGCAGGTGGAATTCACCCCTCCACTTT. Protein: CASSRRWNSPLHF.

The chain uses TRBV19 and TRBJ1-4; 10 bases fit TRBD1. The junction had 6 bases not matched to a gene; V was cut back by 4 bases and J by 7 bases. Germline V lookup: CDR1 LNHDA, CDR2 SQIVND (reference sequence). The CDR3 totals 15 residues. The DNA of the CDR3 is TGTGCCAGTAGTACCGGCCGGGACAGGGGTGAAAAACTGTTTTTT. Its protein is CASSTGRDRGEKLFF.

The rearrangement joins TRBV19 to TRBJ1-6; TRBD1 aligns across 7 bases. V was pared by 4 bases and J by 10 bases, with 7 bases of the junction left unmatched. Germline values: CDR1 LNHDA, CDR2 SQIVND (reference sequence). The CDR3 covers 14 residues. This CDR3 reads CASSNGQVTSPLHF. The CDR3 DNA reads as TGTGCCAGTAGTAACGGACAGGTTACCTCACCCCTCCACTTT.

The CDR3 spells CAWSVPREYANEKLFF. CDR3 bases: TGTGCCTGGAGTGTACCCAGGGAGTATGCTAATGAAAAACTGTTTTTT. This chain connects TRBV30 to TRBJ1-4; perhaps TRBD1 as D (5 bases). CDR1 and CDR2 (germline): GTSNPN, SVGIG (reference sequence). The CDR3 is 16 residues long. Trimming pared 0 bases from V and 3 bases from J, leaving 14 bases between.

The rearrangement links TRBV2 to TRBJ2-7; D not certain. Trimming stripped 8 bases from V and 5 bases from J, with 13 bases between. The CDR3 consists of 12 residues. Germline CDR1 SNHLY, CDR2 FYNNEI. The CDR3 DNA reads as TGTGCCAGCTTCCAAGGAAGAGACGAGCAGTACTTC. It encodes CASFQGRDEQYF.

The chain carries TRBV28 and TRBJ1-6; D perhaps matches TRBD1 (5 bases). The length of the CDR3 is 14 residues. The V gene's germline CDR1 is MDHEN and CDR2 SYDVKM. CDR3 sequence reads: CATRGSSYNSPLHF. The CDR3 bases are TGTGCTACACGGGGGAGCTCCTATAATTCACCCCTCCACTTT.

The chain links TRBV27 to TRBJ1-5; perhaps TRBD1 as D (5 bases). The CDR3 runs 15 residues. Germline V CDR1 and CDR2: MNHEY, SMNVEV (reference sequence). Trimming removed 3 bases at V and 2 bases at J, with 11 bases between. CDR3 coding DNA: TGTGCCAGCAGTTTGGGGCCCGGGGGCAATCAGCCCCAGCATTTT. Its protein product is CASSLGPGGNQPQHF.

V is TRBV27 and J is TRBJ1-2, with 7 bases fitting TRBD1. The CDR3 consists of 14 residues. The V and J ends lost 5 bases and 8 bases, in that order; junction bases with no gene match: 11. The germline V gene has CDR1 MNHEY and CDR2 SMNVEV (reference sequence). The CDR3: CASSPGQDFGGYTF. DNA for the CDR3: TGTGCCAGCAGTCCCGGACAGGACTTTGGGGGCTACACCTTC.

The J gene is TRBJ1-6, the V gene TRBV28, with TRBD1 matching 7 bases. V shed 10 bases, J shed 9 bases, and the junction held 9 bases outside the gene matches. The germline V gene encodes CDR1 MDHEN and CDR2 SYDVKM. The CDR3 has 13 amino acids. CDR3 protein: CAIHDRVGSPLHF. The CDR3 nucleotides are TGTGCCATCCACGACAGGGTGGGTTCACCCCTCCACTTT.

The CDR3 loop reads CASSRTVLAGGQEQFF. CDR3 DNA sequence: TGTGCCAGCAGCCGGACGGTACTAGCGGGAGGACAGGAGCAGTTCTTC. The genes are TRBV3-1 (or the pseudogene TRBV3-2) and TRBJ2-1, with 12 bases aligning to TRBD2. The CDR3 loop spans 16 amino acids. Germline V CDR1 and CDR2: LGHDT, YNNKEL (reference sequence). The V segment lost 4 bases and the J segment 10 bases; nucleotides outside the gene matches: 11.

V is TRBV10-2 and J is TRBJ2-2; 13 bases map to TRBD2. The CDR3 covers 17 residues. Germline CDR1 is WSHSY and CDR2 is SAAADI. With 3 bases clipped from V and 0 bases from J, the junction kept 1 base outside the gene matches. For the CDR3, the DNA is TGCGCCAGCAGTGAACTAGCGGGAGGGTCGAACACCGGGGAGCTGTTTTTT. Translating gives CASSELAGGSNTGELFF.

This clone was seen just once. The V gene is TRBV7-8, the J gene TRBJ2-7, with D possibly matching TRBD1 (5 bases). The germline gives CDR1 SGHVS, CDR2 FQNEAQ. V shed 2 bases and J shed 2 bases, with 10 bases lying between them. This CDR3 contains 14 residues. The CDR3 nucleotides are TGTGCCAGCAGCTTACTTCAGGGTCCCTACGAGCAGTACTTC. Translation gives CASSLLQGPYEQYF.

The chain uses TRBV6-1 and TRBJ2-5; D is unresolved. Trimming left V 3 bases short and J 1 base short, with 9 bases between. The germline gives CDR1 MNHNS, CDR2 SASEGT. The CDR3 extends over 14 amino acids. CDR3 nucleotides: TGTGCCAGCAGTGAGCGGATAAGCCAAGAGACCCAGTACTTC. Encoded protein: CASSERISQETQYF.

The chain carries TRBV7-9 and TRBJ2-1; D may be TRBD1 (6 bases). V gave up 1 base and J gave up 9 bases, with 10 bases separating them. CDR3 size: 13 residues. Per germline, CDR1 SEHNR and CDR2 FQNEAQ (reference sequence). CDR3 nucleotide sequence: TGTGCCAGCAGCTTAGACAGGGCGGGTGAGCAGTTCTTC. Translated, it gives CASSLDRAGEQFF.

V is TRBV7-9 and J is TRBJ1-4, with a weak D call TRBD1 (5 bases). V lost 3 bases and J lost 7, with 18 bases in between. The germline gives CDR1 SEHNR, CDR2 FQNEAQ (reference sequence). This CDR3 has 16 amino acids. The CDR3 nucleotides read TGTGCCAGCAGCTTGGGGGAGATAAAGGGAAGTGAAAAACTGTTTTTT. Its protein is CASSLGEIKGSEKLFF. The full variable domain, with the rest looked up from reference TRBV7-9 and TRBJ1-4, is DTGVSQNPRHKITKRGQNVTFRCDPISEHNRLYWYRQTLGQGPEFLTYFQNEAQLEKSRLLSDRFSAERPKGSFSTLEIQRTEQGDSAMYLCASSLGEIKGSEKLFFGSGTQLSVL.

As DNA, the CDR3 is TGCGCCAGCAGCCAAGTGCCGCAGTTCCAATCTGGGGCCAACGTCCTGACTTTC. As protein: CASSQVPQFQSGANVLTF. The V gene is TRBV4-1, the J gene TRBJ2-6; D is unclear. Germline V CDR1 and CDR2: MGHRA, YSYEKL. Trimming removed 1 base at V and 1 base at J, with 14 bases between. CDR3 length equals 18 residues.

This sequence joins TRBV4-2 and TRBJ2-1; 10 nucleotides line up with TRBD2. J gave up 1 base and V 3 bases, and 3 bases lay outside the gene matches. Germline V gene data show CDR1 as LGHNA and CDR2 as YNFKEQ. The CDR3 covers 16 residues. CDR3 protein: CASSHLAGESYNEQFF. CDR3 sequence (DNA): TGTGCCAGCAGCCACCTAGCGGGAGAATCCTACAATGAGCAGTTCTTC.